This TCR beta chain was captured by sequencing in a study of blood T cell repertoires in COVID-19 (dated by TCRdb to 2019 to 2021). Context from the whole study: Collaborator samples came from the United States, Italy and Spain and covered acute and convalescent phases of COVID-19. The repertoires were released in a freely available public database intended as a resource for research on the immune response to SARS-CoV-2. The prospective study material was composed of cDNA or gDNA derived from T cells, B-cell-depleted T cells, or PBMCs. The samples were drawn from two sources: the first 160 participants of the ongoing ImmuneRACE study, and over 950 subjects contributed by 6 global collaborators. Subjects who had been exposed to COVID-19, were actively infected with it, or had recovered from it provided the deeply sampled blood TCRbeta repertoires that made up the dataset. Where available, HLA class I and class II types were obtained from metadata supplied by the sample provider rather than from assay-based typing. A de-identified subject ID, COVID-19 status, age in years and sex were almost always included in the sample metadata. General conclusions and limits of the study: How much clinical and demographic metadata was included differed by source and by participant, and the metadata was provided uncurated.

TCRbeta CDR3 regions were amplified from genomic DNA by means of the immunoSEQ Assay, a bias-controlled multiplex PCR. The authors' analysis ran thus. The number of nucleated cells in each sample was estimated by amplification of reference gene primers within the assay. Sequence reads were collapsed and filtered to measure the absolute abundance of every unique TCRbeta CDR3 rearrangement. For each sample, productive Simpson clonality was calculated as the square root of Simpson's diversity index across productive rearrangements. The source is immuneACCESS, and TCRdb retained only in-frame sequences with V and J called. Part of the clones is not carried over; for the studies checked, unresolved V genes explain less than half of this, and the remainder is unexplained. That table gives V, J and clone size, and the DNA gave D and trimming. Here the sample has roughly 320,000 clones; 85% occur a single time. The ten largest clones add up to 7.2% of the sample.

CDR3 length: 15 amino acids, cysteine to phenylalanine. The retained sequence is limited to the CDR3, 45 bases, with the frame set at the first base. The CDR1 and CDR2 encoded by the germline V gene (reference sequence) are SEHNR and FQNEAQ. The V and J ends are trimmed by 8 bases and 4 bases, leaving 18 bases between them. As concerns this clone: Which antigen it targets is not known. No base-level quality is on record; no much larger clone is a single base apart.

Collaborating institutions collected whole blood in K2EDTA tubes following their own protocols. For TCRbeta analysis, collaborator samples were shipped as frozen whole blood, as isolated PBMCs, or as DNA extracted from either sample type. What was sequenced was peripheral blood. The chain employs TRBV7-9 and TRBJ1-3; too little of a D gene remains to name it. The sequence was collected from a human donor in a cohort sampled during active COVID-19. The DNA reads TGTGCCAGCCGGTCCCTATCCGGAGCGGGAAACACCATATATTTT. This gives the protein CASRSLSGAGNTIYF.